These 12 T cell receptor beta chains were sequenced from one sample in a study of blood T cell repertoires in COVID-19. Libraries were prepared by immunoSEQ multiplex PCR; TCRdb keeps only in-frame clonotypes and omits some of them. Here the sample spans 140,000 or so clones, about 82% being singletons. The source material was PBMCs or T cells enriched from blood (not recorded which). The receptors originated from a woman aged 40 to 55 who had recovered from COVID-19.

The chain is built from TRBV27 and TRBJ2-1, with TRBD2 matching over 9 bases. J gave up 7 bases and V 4 bases, and 5 bases lay outside the gene matches. The germline gives CDR1 MNHEY, CDR2 SMNVEV (reference sequence). This CDR3 region has 14 residues. The CDR3 loop reads CASSSSGVGNEQFF. The CDR3, as DNA: TGTGCCAGCAGTTCTAGCGGGGTAGGGAATGAGCAGTTCTTC.

This clone was counted a few times. V and J are TRBV10-3 and TRBJ1-5; D gene uncertain. This CDR3 spans 13 amino acids. V lost 7 bases and J lost 0, with 7 bases in between. Germline V lookup: CDR1 ENHRY, CDR2 SYGVKD. Here the CDR3 DNA reads TGTGCCATCAAAGAGGGTAGCAATCAGCCCCAGCATTTT. This sequence encodes CAIKEGSNQPQHF.

This clone appeared once. The chain carries TRBV13 and TRBJ1-1; TRBD1 aligns across 7 bases. Losses at the gene ends were 5 bases for V and 6 bases for J; bases not matched to a gene: 6. Germline CDR1 reads PRHDT; CDR2 reads FYEKMQ (reference sequence). The CDR3 is made up of 13 amino acids. CDR3 loop: CASSTGTVPEAFF. In DNA form, the CDR3 reads TGTGCCAGCAGCACCGGGACAGTACCTGAAGCTTTCTTT.

This clone was detected only a few times. V gene TRBV5-1 combines with J gene TRBJ1-2; 9 positions agree with TRBD1. This CDR3 spans 15 amino acids. The J segment lost 6 bases and the V segment lost 2 bases, leaving 8 bases of the junction unmatched. Germline-derived CDR1 and CDR2 are SGHRS and YFSETQ. CDR3 sequence (DNA): TGCGCCAGCAGCTTATCGACAGGGGGGGAGAATGGCTACACCTTC. This translates into CASSLSTGGENGYTF.

Only a few counts were recorded for this clone. The chain carries TRBV30 and TRBJ2-7; 8 nucleotides align to TRBD1. V shed 4 bases and J 2 bases; nucleotides not matched to a gene: 7. CDR3 length: 14 amino acids. Germline lookup yields CDR1 GTSNPN and CDR2 SVGIG (reference sequence). This chain's CDR3 is CAWKGQARTYEQYF. Here the CDR3 DNA reads TGTGCCTGGAAGGGACAGGCAAGGACCTACGAGCAGTACTTC.

This clone was observed a few times. The chain carries TRBV5-1 and TRBJ2-1; 11 bases are shared with TRBD2. The CDR3 is 16 residues long. Unmatched junction bases numbered 5, after V lost 3 bases and J lost 3 bases. Per the germline V gene, CDR1 is SGHRS and CDR2 is YFSETQ. The CDR3 reads CASSWIAGGIYNEQFF. The DNA for the CDR3 is TGCGCCAGCAGCTGGATAGCGGGAGGGATCTACAATGAGCAGTTCTTC.

The chain recombines TRBV2 with TRBJ2-2; 11 nucleotides line up with TRBD2. This CDR3 contains 15 residues. J gave up 3 bases and V 6 bases, and 3 bases lay outside the gene matches. Germline loops: CDR1 SNHLY, CDR2 FYNNEI. This CDR3 reads CASSSGLADTGELFF. CDR3 DNA: TGTGCCAGCAGCTCGGGACTAGCGGACACCGGGGAGCTGTTTTTT.

The chain is built from TRBV11-2 and TRBJ1-1; D unresolved. The CDR3 is made up of 15 amino acids. Between the trimmed V and J ends, which lost 0 bases and 4 bases, there was a span of 12 bases. Germline CDR1 and CDR2: SGHAT and FQNNGV. The CDR3 nucleotides are TGTGCCAGCAGCTTAGAATCAGGAGGGCGCACTGAAGCTTTCTTT. Protein: CASSLESGGRTEAFF.

The chain employs TRBV5-5 and TRBJ1-6, with TRBD1 identical over 7 bases. The CDR3 has 11 residues. The junction had 8 bases not matched to a gene; V was cut back by 4 bases and J by 19 bases. Germline V gives CDR1 SGHKS, CDR2 YYEKEE (reference sequence). As DNA, the CDR3 is TGTGCCAGCAGCCCGGACAGGAAGGTTCACTTT. Translated: CASSPDRKVHF.

The J gene is TRBJ2-1, the V gene TRBV6-5, with a possible D match to TRBD1 (5 bases). The germline V and J ends were trimmed by 2 bases and 5 bases, with 10 bases remaining between them. The germline V gene has CDR1 MNHEY and CDR2 SVGAGI. This CDR3 comprises 14 residues. The CDR3 region is CASSYGQGNNEQFF. The CDR3 DNA reads TGTGCCAGCAGTTACGGTCAGGGTAACAATGAGCAGTTCTTC.

The table lists this clone with a count of one. The rearrangement links TRBV27 to TRBJ2-7; weak D call: TRBD2 (5 bases). CDR3 length: 13 amino acids. V was clipped by 4 bases and J by 3 bases, with 10 bases between them. Germline values: CDR1 MNHEY, CDR2 SMNVEV (reference sequence). This CDR3 is CASSSGDYYEQYF. The CDR3 bases are TGTGCCAGCAGTTCCGGGGATTACTACGAGCAGTACTTC.

This clone was seen repeatedly, ten times or more. The V and J genes are TRBV7-9 and TRBJ2-1; 9 nucleotides line up with TRBD2. CDR1 SEHNR and CDR2 FQNEAQ come from the germline V gene (reference sequence). CDR3 length: 16 residues. V shed 6 bases, J shed 8 bases, and the junction held 14 bases outside the gene matches. The CDR3 sequence: CASRPQVRLAVDEQFF. The CDR3 DNA follows: TGTGCCAGCAGACCCCAGGTTAGACTAGCGGTCGATGAGCAGTTCTTC.